Below, 24 T cell receptor beta chains from the same sample are listed, as sequenced in a study of blood T cell repertoires in COVID-19. Assay: immunoSEQ multiplex PCR; the TCRdb copy retains only in-frame clones and omits some. The table has some 85,000 clones, 70% to 90% seen once. Sequencing was carried out using peripheral blood. All receptors come from a man aged 45-65 years with acute or convalescent COVID-19.

This clone appeared once. The genes are TRBV7-8 and TRBJ2-7, with 10 bases aligning to TRBD2. The CDR3 runs 15 residues. CDR1 SGHVS and CDR2 FQNEAQ come from the germline V gene. After removal of 1 base from V and 3 bases from J, the junction contained 3 bases not matched to a gene. The CDR3, as DNA: TGTGCCAGCAGCTTAGGGCTAGCGGGGGTCTACGAGCAGTACGTC. It translates to CASSLGLAGVYEQYV.

The V call is TRBV6-4, the J call TRBJ1-6; 9 bases match TRBD1. This CDR3 is built from 14 residues. With V trimmed by 6 bases and J by 9 bases, 6 bases remained unmatched. The germline CDR1 and CDR2 sequences are MRHNA and SNTAGT. As DNA, the CDR3 is TGTGCCAGCAGACCACAGGGGGCAGGTTCACCCCTCCACTTT. Its protein product is CASRPQGAGSPLHF.

The table lists this clone with many counts. The chain is built from TRBV19 and TRBJ1-5; perhaps TRBD1 as D (6 bases). V was clipped by 4 bases and J by 0 bases, with 10 bases between them. The germline CDR1 and CDR2 sequences are LNHDA and SQIVND (reference sequence). The CDR3 is 15 amino acids. The CDR3 sequence: CASSRDRNSNQPQHF. CDR3 DNA sequence: TGTGCCAGTAGTAGAGACAGGAATAGCAATCAGCCCCAGCATTTT. The whole variable domain, filled in from reference TRBV19 and TRBJ1-5, reads DGGITQSPKYLFRKEGQNVTLSCEQNLNHDAMYWYRQDPGQGLRLIYYSQIVNDFQKGDIAEGYSVSREKKESFPLTVTSAQKNPTAFYLCASSRDRNSNQPQHFGDGTRLSIL.

V usage is TRBV19 and J usage is TRBJ1-3, with unresolved D. Trimming removed 3 bases at V and 0 bases at J, with 12 bases between. CDR3 length: 16 residues. The germline gives CDR1 LNHDA, CDR2 SQIVND (reference sequence). CDR3 bases: TGTGCCAGTAGTATGGTCACAGTGCTCTCTGGAAACACCATATATTTT. Amino acid sequence: CASSMVTVLSGNTIYF.

The chain couples TRBV28 to TRBJ2-3, with 9 positions matching TRBD1. V dropped 6 bases and J dropped 3; count of bases not matched to a gene: 7. Per germline, CDR1 MDHEN and CDR2 SYDVKM. CDR3 length: 15 residues. The CDR3 protein is CASSLDRGATDTQYF. CDR3 DNA: TGTGCCAGCAGCTTGGACAGGGGTGCTACAGATACGCAGTATTTT.

This chain links TRBV12-3 or TRBV12-4 with TRBJ1-2; D not certain. The CDR3 extends over 12 amino acids. V was pared by 5 bases and J by 4 bases, with 8 bases between. CDR3 protein: CASSPGSYGYTF. The CDR3 DNA sequence: TGTGCCAGCAGTCCCGGGTCCTATGGCTACACCTTC.

This clone came up a few times. The chain has TRBV7-8 and TRBJ1-2; tentatively, D is TRBD1 (6 bases). This CDR3 is built from 14 residues. The V end was cut by 4 bases, the J end by 2 bases, with 11 bases between. CDR1 and CDR2 (germline): SGHVS, FQNEAQ. The chain's CDR3 is CASSSPTGNYGYTF. In DNA, the CDR3 is TGTGCCAGCAGCTCCCCGACAGGCAACTATGGCTACACCTTC.

This clone was detected once. V usage is TRBV6-5 and J usage is TRBJ2-1; D gene uncertain. Per the germline V gene, CDR1 is MNHEY and CDR2 is SVGAGI. CDR3 length: 12 residues. Trimming cost V 6 bases and J 4 bases, with 7 bases left between them. The CDR3 DNA sequence: TGTGCCAGCAGCAGTTATTACAATGAGCAGTTCTTC. Its protein is CASSSYYNEQFF.

Turning to this clone: This sample also contains other DNA sequences that code for the same CDR3. The gene calls are TRBV7-3 and TRBJ2-5, with a weak D call TRBD2 (7 bases). This CDR3 is built from 15 residues. The germline gives CDR1 SGHTA, CDR2 FQGTGA. The germline V and J ends were trimmed by 5 bases and 1 base, with 14 bases remaining between them. DNA of the CDR3: TGTGCCAGCAGCCCACAGGGCGGGGGCCAAGAGACCCAGTACTTC. It codes for CASSPQGGGQETQYF.

The chain links TRBV5-6 to TRBJ1-4; TRBD1 is a possible D gene (6 bases). Trimming took 3 bases from V and 8 from J, leaving 17 bases between them. Germline assignment: CDR1 SGHDT and CDR2 YYEEEE. This CDR3 has 15 residues. The CDR3 bases are TGTGCCAGCAGCTACGCGGGGGCTGTTTGGGAAAAACTGTTTTTT. As protein: CASSYAGAVWEKLFF.

The chain couples TRBV2 to TRBJ2-3; TRBD2 matches at 8 bases. Germline V gene lookup returns CDR1 SNHLY and CDR2 FYNNEI. The V and J ends lost 8 bases and 4 bases, in that order; junction bases with no gene match: 8. The CDR3 covers 14 residues. The CDR3 DNA reads TGTGCCAGCGCCCCGGGAGGGGGACCAGATACGCAGTATTTT. Amino acids: CASAPGGGPDTQYF. The full variable domain, with the rest looked up from reference TRBV2 and TRBJ2-3, is EPEVTQTPSHQVTQMGQEVILRCVPISNHLYFYWYRQILGQKVEFLVSFYNNEISEKSEIFDDQFSVERPDGSNFTLKIRSTKLEDSAMYFCASAPGGGPDTQYFGPGTRLTVL.

This chain links TRBV30 with TRBJ1-2; 10 nucleotides align to TRBD1. Per the germline V gene, CDR1 is GTSNPN and CDR2 is SVGIG (reference sequence). The V segment lost 5 bases and the J segment 5 bases; nucleotides outside the gene matches: 5. The CDR3 covers 13 residues. The CDR3 loop is CAWGRDRGYGYTF. Written as DNA, the CDR3 is TGTGCCTGGGGCAGGGACAGGGGTTATGGCTACACCTTC.

The rearrangement joins TRBV5-1 to TRBJ2-2; 9 bases align to TRBD2. Germline loops: CDR1 SGHRS, CDR2 YFSETQ. V was pared by 0 bases and J by 7 bases, with 7 bases of the junction left unmatched. The CDR3 runs to 16 residues. Here the CDR3 reads CASSLDSGGKIGELFF. The DNA of the CDR3 is TGCGCCAGCAGCTTGGATAGCGGGGGCAAAATCGGGGAGCTGTTTTTT.

The chain carries TRBV6-5 and TRBJ1-4; D gene ambiguous. This CDR3 has 12 residues. Trimming took off 7 bases at V and 2 bases at J, with 5 bases between the two ends. CDR1 is MNHEY and CDR2 is SVGAGI in the germline V gene. CDR3 amino acids: CASKSTNEKLFF. CDR3 nucleotide sequence: TGTGCCAGCAAATCTACTAATGAAAAACTGTTTTTT.

The rearrangement uses TRBV6-6 and TRBJ1-6; D is possibly TRBD1 (5 bases). CDR3 length: 13 residues. CDR1 is MNHNY, CDR2 SVGAGI, per germline (reference sequence). The V end was cut by 8 bases, the J end by 10 bases, with 15 bases between. CDR3 sequence (DNA): TGTGCCAGCGGAAGGGGCTTCGGATCACCCCTCCACTTT. Its protein product is CASGRGFGSPLHF.

This chain links TRBV11-3 with TRBJ2-2; TRBD1 matches at 10 bases. The CDR3 sequence is 15 residues long. Germline CDR1 SGHNT, CDR2 YENEEA. With 3 bases clipped from V and 3 bases from J, the junction kept 1 base outside the gene matches. CDR3 DNA: TGTGCCAGCAGCTTTGACAGGGGGCACACCGGGGAGCTGTTTTTT. It specifies CASSFDRGHTGELFF.

V usage is TRBV7-8 and J usage is TRBJ2-2; D is perhaps TRBD2 (7 bases). The CDR3 loop spans 16 amino acids. The V gene's germline CDR1 is SGHVS and CDR2 FQNEAQ. V lost 1 base to trimming and J lost 7 bases, with 16 bases between them. The DNA of the CDR3 is TGTGCCAGCAGCTTAGACCGGGGGGCCCGACACGGGGAGCTGTTTTTT. As protein: CASSLDRGARHGELFF.

The V call is TRBV5-4, the J call TRBJ1-4; TRBD1 matches at 7 bases. The V segment lost 5 bases and the J segment 2 bases; nucleotides outside the gene matches: 3. Germline V lookup: CDR1 SGHNT, CDR2 YYREEE (reference sequence). There are 14 residues in the CDR3. CDR3 DNA: TGTGCCAGCAGTACAGGGGTGACTAATGAAAAACTGTTTTTT. This translates into CASSTGVTNEKLFF.

The chain uses TRBV5-1 and TRBJ2-7; 7 bases agree with TRBD1. Germline V lookup: CDR1 SGHRS, CDR2 YFSETQ. Trimming at V came to 0 bases and at J to 0 bases, leaving 6 bases not matched to a gene. The CDR3 has 16 residues. The DNA of the CDR3 is TGCGCCAGCAGCTTGGAAGGGGGCCCCCGCTCCTACGAGCAGTACTTC. Amino acid sequence: CASSLEGGPRSYEQYF.

The chain combines TRBV6-2 or TRBV6-3 with TRBJ2-7; TRBD2 matches at 10 bases. The V segment lost 6 bases and the J segment 1 base; nucleotides outside the gene matches: 6. The CDR3 contains 15 residues. The germline V gene has CDR1 MNHEY and CDR2 SVGEGT. DNA of the CDR3: TGTGCCAGCAGCCTTAGCGGGGGGACGTCCTACGAGCAGTACTTC. Translating gives CASSLSGGTSYEQYF.

Concerning this clone: Germline is not matched at one junction end, which may reflect a read error. The V call is TRBV7-7, the J call TRBJ1-5; 7 nucleotides match TRBD1. Germline V gene sequence: CDR1 SSHAT, CDR2 FNYEAQ (reference sequence). This CDR3 is 18 amino acids long. CDR3 sequence: CASSPTRMTGKGAQPQHF. The CDR3 DNA follows: TGTGCTAGCAGCCCAACTCGTATGACAGGGAAGGGTGCTCAGCCCCAGCATTTT.

V usage is TRBV14 and J usage is TRBJ2-2; D uncertain. Looked up from germline, CDR1 is SGHDN and CDR2 is FVKESK. There are 13 residues in the CDR3. Deletions cut 4 bases from V and 6 bases from J, with 9 bases between. DNA for the CDR3: TGTGCCAGCAGCCCTAGATTATCCGGGGAGCTGTTTTTT. Its translation is CASSPRLSGELFF.

The rearrangement links TRBV23-1 to TRBJ2-7, with D hard to call. TRBV23-1 carries the ORF label, with uncertain function. Trimming removed 5 bases at V and 6 bases at J, with 17 bases between. CDR3 length equals 14 residues. CDR3 DNA sequence: TGCGCCAGCAGTTCCCTCCGGCGGTCGTCCGAGCAGTACTTC. This sequence encodes CASSSLRRSSEQYF.

The chain couples TRBV29-1 to TRBJ1-3; D unresolved. The CDR3 spans 14 residues. The V gene lost 4 bases and the J gene lost 0 bases, with 10 bases spanning the gap. The germline V gene has CDR1 SQVTM and CDR2 ANQGSEA. This CDR3 is CSVVAGSSGNTIYF. CDR3 DNA sequence: TGCAGCGTTGTGGCGGGGAGCTCTGGAAACACCATATATTTT.